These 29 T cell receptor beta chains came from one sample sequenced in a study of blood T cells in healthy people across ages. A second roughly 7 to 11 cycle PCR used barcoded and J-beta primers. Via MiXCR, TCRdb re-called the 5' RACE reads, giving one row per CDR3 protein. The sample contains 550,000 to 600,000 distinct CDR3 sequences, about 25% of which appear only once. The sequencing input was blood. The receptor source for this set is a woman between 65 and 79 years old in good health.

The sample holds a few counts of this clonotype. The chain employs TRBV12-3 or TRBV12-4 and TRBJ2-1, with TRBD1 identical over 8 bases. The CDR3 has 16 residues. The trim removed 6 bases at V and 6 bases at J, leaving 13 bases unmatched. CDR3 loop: CASRRPGQAAINEQFF. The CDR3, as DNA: TGTGCCAGCAGGCGCCCGGGACAGGCGGCGATCAATGAGCAGTTCTTC.

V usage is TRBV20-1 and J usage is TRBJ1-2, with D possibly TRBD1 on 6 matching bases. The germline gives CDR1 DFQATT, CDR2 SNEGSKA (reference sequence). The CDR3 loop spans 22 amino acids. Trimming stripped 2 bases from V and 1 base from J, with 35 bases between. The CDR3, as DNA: TGCAGTGCTAGAACCCCCTGGCGGGGAGGGGGGACAATCGGGGGACTTAACTATGGCTACACCTTC. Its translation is CSARTPWRGGGTIGGLNYGYTF.

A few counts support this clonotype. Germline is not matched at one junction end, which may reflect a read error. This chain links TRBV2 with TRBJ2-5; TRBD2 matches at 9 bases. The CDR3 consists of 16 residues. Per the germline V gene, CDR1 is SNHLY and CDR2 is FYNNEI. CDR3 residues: CAGSSGLASYQETQYF. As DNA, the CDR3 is TGTGCCGGCAGTTCCGGACTAGCGTCGTACCAAGAGACCCAGTACTTC.

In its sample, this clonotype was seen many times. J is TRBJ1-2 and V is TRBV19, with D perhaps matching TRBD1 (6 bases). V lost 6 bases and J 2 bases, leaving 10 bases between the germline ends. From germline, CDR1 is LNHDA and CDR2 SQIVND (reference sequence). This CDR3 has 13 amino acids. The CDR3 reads CASSRTGNYGYTF. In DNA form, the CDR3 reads TGTGCCAGTAGCCGCACAGGGAACTATGGCTACACCTTC.

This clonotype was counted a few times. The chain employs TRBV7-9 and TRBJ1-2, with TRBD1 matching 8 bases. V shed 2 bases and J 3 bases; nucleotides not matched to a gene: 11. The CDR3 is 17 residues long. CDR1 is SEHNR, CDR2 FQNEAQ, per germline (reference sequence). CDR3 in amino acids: CASSLKPGGTVDYGYTF. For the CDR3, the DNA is TGTGCCAGCAGCTTAAAGCCAGGGGGCACGGTAGACTATGGCTACACCTTC.

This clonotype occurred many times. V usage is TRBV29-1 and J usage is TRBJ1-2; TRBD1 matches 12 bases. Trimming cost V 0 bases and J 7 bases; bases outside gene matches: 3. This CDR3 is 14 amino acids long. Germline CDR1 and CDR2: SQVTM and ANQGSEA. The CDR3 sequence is CSVEEGTGGRGYTF. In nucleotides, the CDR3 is TGCAGCGTTGAAGAGGGGACAGGGGGCCGTGGCTACACCTTC. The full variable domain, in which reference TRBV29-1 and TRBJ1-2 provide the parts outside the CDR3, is SAVISQKPSRDICQRGTSLTIQCQVDSQVTMMFWYRQQPGQSLTLIATANQGSEATYESGFVIDKFPISRPNLTFSTLTVSNMSPEDSSIYLCSVEEGTGGRGYTFGSGTRLTVV.

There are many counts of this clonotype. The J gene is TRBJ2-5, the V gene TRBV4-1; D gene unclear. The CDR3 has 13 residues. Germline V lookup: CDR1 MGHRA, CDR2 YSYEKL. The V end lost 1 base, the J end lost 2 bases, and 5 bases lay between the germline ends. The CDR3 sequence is CASSQVEQETQYF. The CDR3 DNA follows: TGCGCCAGCAGCCAAGTTGAACAAGAGACCCAGTACTTC.

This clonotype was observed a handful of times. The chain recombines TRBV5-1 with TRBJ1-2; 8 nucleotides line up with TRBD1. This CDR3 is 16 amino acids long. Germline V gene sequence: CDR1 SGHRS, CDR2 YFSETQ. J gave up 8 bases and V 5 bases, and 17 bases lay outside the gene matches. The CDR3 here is CASSLLVGTGPGGYTF. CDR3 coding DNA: TGCGCCAGCAGTCTGTTGGTGGGGACAGGTCCTGGAGGCTACACCTTC.

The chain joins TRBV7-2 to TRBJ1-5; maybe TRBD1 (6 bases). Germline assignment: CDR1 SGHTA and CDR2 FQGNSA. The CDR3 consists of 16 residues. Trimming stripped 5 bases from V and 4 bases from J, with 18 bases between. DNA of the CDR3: TGTGCCAGCAGCCCCAACACAGGGACCAATAATCAGCCCCAGCATTTT. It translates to CASSPNTGTNNQPQHF.

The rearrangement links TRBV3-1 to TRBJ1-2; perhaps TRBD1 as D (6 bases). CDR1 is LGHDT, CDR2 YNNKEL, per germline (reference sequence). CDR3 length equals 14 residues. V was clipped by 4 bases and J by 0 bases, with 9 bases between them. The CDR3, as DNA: TGTGCCAGCAGCCGGGGGCCCGCTAACTATGGCTACACCTTC. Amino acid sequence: CASSRGPANYGYTF.

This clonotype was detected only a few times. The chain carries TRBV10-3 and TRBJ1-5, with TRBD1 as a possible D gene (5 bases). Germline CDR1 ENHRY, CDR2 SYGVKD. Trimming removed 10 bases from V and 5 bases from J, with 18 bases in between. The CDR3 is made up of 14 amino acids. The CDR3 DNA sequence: TGTGCCACCTCGCCTTCCGCGGGGGATCAGCCCCAGCATTTT. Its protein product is CATSPSAGDQPQHF.

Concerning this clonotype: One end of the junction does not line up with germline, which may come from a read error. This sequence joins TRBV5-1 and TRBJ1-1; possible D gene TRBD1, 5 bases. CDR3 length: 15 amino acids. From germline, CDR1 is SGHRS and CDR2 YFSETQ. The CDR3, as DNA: TGTGCCAGCAGTTTGGCGACGGGGGGGGGCACTGAAGCTTTCTTT. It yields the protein CASSLATGGGTEAFF.

CDR3 in amino acids: CSAIRQGAGQPQHF. The CDR3 DNA reads as TGCAGTGCAATAAGACAGGGGGCCGGTCAGCCCCAGCATTTT. This chain connects TRBV20-1 to TRBJ1-5, with 10 bases fitting TRBD1. The CDR3 is made up of 14 amino acids. The germline V gene encodes CDR1 DFQATT and CDR2 SNEGSKA (reference sequence). V trimming: 6 bases; J trimming: 6 bases; junction bases outside the gene matches: 8.

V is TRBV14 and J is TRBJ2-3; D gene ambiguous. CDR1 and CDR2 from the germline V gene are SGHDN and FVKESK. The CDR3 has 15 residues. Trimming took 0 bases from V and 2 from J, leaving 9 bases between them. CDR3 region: CASSQELYLTDTQYF. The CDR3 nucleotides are TGTGCCAGCAGCCAAGAACTGTACCTCACAGATACGCAGTATTTT.

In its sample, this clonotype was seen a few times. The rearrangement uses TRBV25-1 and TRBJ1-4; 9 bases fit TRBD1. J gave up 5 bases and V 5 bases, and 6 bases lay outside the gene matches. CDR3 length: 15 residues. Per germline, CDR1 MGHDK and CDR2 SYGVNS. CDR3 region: CASSRTGGQNEKLFF. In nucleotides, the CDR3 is TGTGCCAGCAGTAGAACAGGGGGCCAGAATGAAAAACTGTTTTTT.

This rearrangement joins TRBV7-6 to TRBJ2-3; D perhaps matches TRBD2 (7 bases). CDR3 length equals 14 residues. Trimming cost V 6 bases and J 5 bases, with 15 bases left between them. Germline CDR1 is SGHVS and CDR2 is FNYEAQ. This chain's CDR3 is CASRRGAGVDTQYF. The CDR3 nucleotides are TGTGCCAGCAGACGGGGGGCCGGGGTAGATACGCAGTATTTT.

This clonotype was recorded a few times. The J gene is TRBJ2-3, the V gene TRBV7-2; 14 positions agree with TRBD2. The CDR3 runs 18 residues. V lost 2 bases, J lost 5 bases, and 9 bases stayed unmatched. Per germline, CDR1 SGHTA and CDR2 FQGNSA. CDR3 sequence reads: CASSLLFRGTSGGDTQYF. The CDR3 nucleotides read TGTGCCAGCAGCTTATTGTTCCGTGGGACTAGCGGGGGAGATACGCAGTATTTT.

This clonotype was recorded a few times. For the CDR3, the DNA is TGTGCCACCGGACTAGGCGACAATGAGCAGTTCTTC. It codes for CATGLGDNEQFF. The V and J genes are TRBV11-2 and TRBJ2-1, with 7 bases identical to TRBD2. V lost 10 bases, J lost 5 bases, and 5 bases stayed unmatched. The CDR3 extends over 12 amino acids. Germline values: CDR1 SGHAT, CDR2 FQNNGV.

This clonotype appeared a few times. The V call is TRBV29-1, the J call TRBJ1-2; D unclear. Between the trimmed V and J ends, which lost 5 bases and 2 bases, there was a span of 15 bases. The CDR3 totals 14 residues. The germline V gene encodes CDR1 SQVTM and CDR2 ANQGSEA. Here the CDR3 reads CSVSSSKGNYGYTF. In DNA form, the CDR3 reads TGCAGCGTTAGTTCAAGTAAGGGAAACTATGGCTACACCTTC. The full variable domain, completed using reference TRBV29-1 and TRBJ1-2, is SAVISQKPSRDICQRGTSLTIQCQVDSQVTMMFWYRQQPGQSLTLIATANQGSEATYESGFVIDKFPISRPNLTFSTLTVSNMSPEDSSIYLCSVSSSKGNYGYTFGSGTRLTVV.

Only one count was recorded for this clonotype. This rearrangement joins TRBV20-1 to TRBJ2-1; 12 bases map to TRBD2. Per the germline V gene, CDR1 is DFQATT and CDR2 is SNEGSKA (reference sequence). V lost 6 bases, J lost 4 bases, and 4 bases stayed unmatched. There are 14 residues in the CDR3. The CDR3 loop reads CSAGGTSGYNEQFF. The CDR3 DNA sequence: TGCAGTGCCGGAGGGACTAGCGGGTACAATGAGCAGTTCTTC.

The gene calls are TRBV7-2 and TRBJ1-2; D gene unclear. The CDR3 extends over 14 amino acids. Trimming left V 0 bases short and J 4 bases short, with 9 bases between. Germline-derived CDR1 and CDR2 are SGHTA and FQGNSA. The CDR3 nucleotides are TGTGCCAGCAGCTTAGCGATTAACTCCTATGGCTACACCTTC. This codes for CASSLAINSYGYTF.

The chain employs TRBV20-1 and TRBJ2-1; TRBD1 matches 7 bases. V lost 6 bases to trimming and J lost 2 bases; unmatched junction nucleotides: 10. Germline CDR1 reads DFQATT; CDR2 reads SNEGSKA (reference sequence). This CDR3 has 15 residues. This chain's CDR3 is CSATRGLSPYNEQFF. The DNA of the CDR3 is TGCAGTGCGACAAGGGGGCTCAGCCCCTACAATGAGCAGTTCTTC.

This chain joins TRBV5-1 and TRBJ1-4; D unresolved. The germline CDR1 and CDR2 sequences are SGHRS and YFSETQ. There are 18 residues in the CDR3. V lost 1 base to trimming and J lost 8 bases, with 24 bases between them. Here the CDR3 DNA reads TGCGCCAGCAGCTTGCAACCGAGAGTCGGTGTAGTGGGGGAAAAACTGTTTTTT. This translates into CASSLQPRVGVVGEKLFF. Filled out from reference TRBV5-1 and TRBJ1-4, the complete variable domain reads KAGVTQTPRYLIKTRGQQVTLSCSPISGHRSVSWYQQTPGQGLQFLFEYFSETQRNKGNFPGRFSGRQFSNSRSEMNVSTLELGDSALYLCASSLQPRVGVVGEKLFFGSGTQLSVL.

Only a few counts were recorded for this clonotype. CDR3 sequence reads: CSVSRQSGETQYF. Written as DNA, the CDR3 is TGCAGCGTTTCAAGACAGTCAGGAGAGACCCAGTACTTC. The J gene is TRBJ2-1, the V gene TRBV29-1; the D gene is possibly TRBD1 (5 bases). TRBJ2-5 matches the DNA end more closely, so the J call is doubtful. CDR1 and CDR2 from the germline V gene are SQVTM and ANQGSEA. The CDR3 is 13 amino acids.

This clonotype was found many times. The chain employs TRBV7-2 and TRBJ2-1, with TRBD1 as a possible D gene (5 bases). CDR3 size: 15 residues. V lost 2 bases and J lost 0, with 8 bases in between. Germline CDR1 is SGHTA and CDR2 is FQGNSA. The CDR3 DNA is TGTGCCAGCAGCTTACAGGGAAGCTCCTACAATGAGCAGTTCTTC. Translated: CASSLQGSSYNEQFF.

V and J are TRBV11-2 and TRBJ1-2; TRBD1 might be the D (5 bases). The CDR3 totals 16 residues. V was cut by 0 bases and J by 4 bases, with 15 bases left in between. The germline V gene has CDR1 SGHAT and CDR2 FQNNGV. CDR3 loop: CASSLDPSAGPYGYTF. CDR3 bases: TGTGCCAGCAGCTTAGATCCCTCTGCAGGGCCCTATGGCTACACCTTC.

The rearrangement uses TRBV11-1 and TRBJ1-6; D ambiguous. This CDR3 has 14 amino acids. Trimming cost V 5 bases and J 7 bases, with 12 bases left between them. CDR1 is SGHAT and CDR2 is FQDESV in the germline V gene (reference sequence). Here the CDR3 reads CASSRLGINSPLHF. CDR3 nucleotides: TGTGCCAGCAGCCGTCTTGGGATCAATTCACCCCTCCACTTT. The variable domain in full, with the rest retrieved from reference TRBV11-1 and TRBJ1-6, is EAEVAQSPRYKITEKSQAVAFWCDPISGHATLYWYRQILGQGPELLVQFQDESVVDDSQLPKDRFSAERLKGVDSTLKIQPAELGDSAMYLCASSRLGINSPLHFGNGTRLTVT.

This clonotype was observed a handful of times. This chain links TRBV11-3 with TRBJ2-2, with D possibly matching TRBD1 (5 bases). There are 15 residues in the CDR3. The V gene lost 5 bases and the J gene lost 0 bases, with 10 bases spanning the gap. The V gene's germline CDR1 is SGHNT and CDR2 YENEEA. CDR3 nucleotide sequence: TGTGCCAGCAGCCGGACATCCGCGAACACCGGGGAGCTGTTTTTT. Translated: CASSRTSANTGELFF.

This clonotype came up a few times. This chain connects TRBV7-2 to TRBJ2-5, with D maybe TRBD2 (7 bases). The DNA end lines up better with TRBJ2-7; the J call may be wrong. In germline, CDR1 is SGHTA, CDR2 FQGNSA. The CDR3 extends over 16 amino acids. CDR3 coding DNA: TGTGCCAGCAGCTTAACTGGGGGGGGCTCATCCTACGAGCAGTACTTC. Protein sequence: CASSLTGGGSSYEQYF.